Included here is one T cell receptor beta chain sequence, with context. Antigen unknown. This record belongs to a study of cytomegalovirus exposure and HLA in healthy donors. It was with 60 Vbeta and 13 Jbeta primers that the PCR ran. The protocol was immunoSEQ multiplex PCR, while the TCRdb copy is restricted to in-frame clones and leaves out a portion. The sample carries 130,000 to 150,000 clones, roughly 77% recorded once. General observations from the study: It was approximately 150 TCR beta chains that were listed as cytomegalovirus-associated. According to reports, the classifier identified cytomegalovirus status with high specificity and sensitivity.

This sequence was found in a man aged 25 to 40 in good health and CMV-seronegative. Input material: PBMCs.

In DNA form, the CDR3 reads TGCGCCAGCAGCTTGGGCGGGCTGGGCAGGAGCCAAGAGACCCAGTACTTC. Translating gives CASSLGGLGRSQETQYF. This chain links TRBV5-1 with TRBJ2-5, with D tentatively TRBD2 (5 bases). V dropped 0 bases and J dropped 1 base, with 16 bases sitting between them. Germline V gives CDR1 SGHRS, CDR2 YFSETQ. The CDR3 is 17 amino acids.